Listed below are T cell receptor beta chains from one sample, sequenced in a study of T cell responses to AZD1222 COVID-19 vaccine. The repertoire was sequenced with immunoSEQ multiplex PCR; TCRdb's copy has only in-frame clones and lacks some. The profile shows over 110,000 clones, roughly 90% of them singletons. This sample comprised peripheral blood, obtained on day 0 of AZD1222 vaccination. These receptors were collected from an adult in good health. Both conserved end residues are part of each CDR3. The D gene is left open where the match is weak. Not every row has a clone size; where given, it reads once, few, many or a size class.

j_call v_call clone_size d_call cdr3_aa cdr3_nt
TRBJ1-2 TRBV6-5 NA NA CASRPTGSAYGYTF TGTGCCAGCAGGCCGACAGGATCCGCGTATGGCTACACCTTC
TRBJ2-1 TRBV6-5 NA TRBD1 CASKMGQGGNNEQFF TGTGCCAGTAAGATGGGACAGGGGGGTAACAATGAGCAGTTCTTC
TRBJ1-1 TRBV4-2 NA NA CASSQDADTEAFF TGTGCCAGCAGCCAAGATGCGGACACTGAAGCTTTCTTT
TRBJ1-5 TRBV19 few NA CASSIGVGGVNQPQHF TGTGCCAGTAGTATAGGTGTAGGGGGGGTGAATCAGCCCCAGCATTTT
TRBJ2-1 TRBV3-1/TRBV3-2 NA NA CASSQGVAENHEQFF TGTGCCAGCAGCCAAGGGGTAGCGGAGAACCATGAGCAGTTCTTC
TRBJ1-2 TRBV18 NA NA CASSQGRVRPGYTF TGTGCCAGCTCACAGGGGAGGGTGAGACCTGGCTACACCTTC
TRBJ1-6 TRBV30 NA NA CAWEGSRTNSYNSPLHF TGTGCCTGGGAGGGAAGCAGGACGAACTCCTATAATTCACCCCTCCACTTT
TRBJ1-3 TRBV28 NA NA CASSQGLRSGNTIYF TGTGCCAGCAGTCAGGGGCTGCGGTCTGGAAACACCATATATTTT
TRBJ2-3 TRBV5-6 NA NA CASSSIKEGRRDTQYF TGTGCCAGCAGCTCGATCAAGGAGGGTAGGAGGGATACGCAGTATTTT
TRBJ1-2 TRBV3-1/TRBV3-2 NA NA CASSRRTYGYTF TGTGCCAGCAGCCGTAGAACCTATGGCTACACCTTC
TRBJ1-1 TRBV6-5 NA NA CASSPLVVGGAEAFF TGTGCCAGCTCTCCCCTCGTGGTGGGGGGTGCCGAAGCTTTCTTT
TRBJ2-7 TRBV7-3 NA NA CASSLGRGYEQYF TGTGCCAGCAGCTTAGGAAGGGGGTACGAGCAGTACTTC
TRBJ2-2 TRBV15 NA NA CATSPRIAGELFF TGTGCCACCAGCCCTAGAATAGCCGGGGAGCTGTTTTTT
TRBJ1-1 TRBV3-1/TRBV3-2 NA TRBD1 CASSQGTGITEAFF TGTGCCAGCAGCCAAGGGACAGGGATTACTGAAGCTTTCTTT
TRBJ2-3 TRBV12-3/TRBV12-4 few NA CASSSTDTQYF TGTGCCAGCAGTTCAACAGATACGCAGTATTTT
TRBJ2-3 TRBV4-3 NA NA CASSQDYSDTQYF TGCGCCAGCAGCCAAGACTACTCAGATACGCAGTATTTT
TRBJ2-5 TRBV5-4 NA TRBD2 CASSPSGSGLETQYF TGTGCCAGCAGTCCTAGCGGGAGCGGTTTAGAGACCCAGTACTTC
TRBJ2-7 TRBV7-8 NA TRBD2 CASSPLAGEGREQYF TGTGCCAGCAGCCCGCTCGCGGGAGAAGGTCGCGAGCAGTACTTC
TRBJ2-1 TRBV18 large NA CASSLRRGNEQFF TGTGCCAGCTCACTTCGGAGAGGAAATGAGCAGTTCTTC
TRBJ2-3 TRBV5-5 NA NA CASSLGGNTQYF TGTGCCAGCAGCTTGGGAGGGAACACGCAGTATTTT
TRBJ2-3 TRBV9 NA NA CASSSGASTDTQYF TGTGCCAGCAGCTCTGGGGCCAGCACAGATACGCAGTATTTT
TRBJ2-2 TRBV9 NA NA CASSVGSGGPGELFF TGTGCCAGCAGCGTAGGGTCAGGGGGGCCCGGGGAGCTGTTTTTT
TRBJ1-6 TRBV21-1 NA NA CASSKGKTVNSPLHF TGTGCCAGCAGCAAAGGAAAGACGGTAAATTCACCCCTCCACTTT
TRBJ1-1 TRBV9 NA NA CASSPLGLTEAFF TGTGCCAGCAGCCCGTTAGGGCTCACTGAAGCTTTCTTT
TRBJ1-2 TRBV5-4 NA TRBD1 CASSPGTGVYGYTF TGTGCCAGCAGCCCAGGGACAGGCGTCTATGGCTACACCTTC
TRBJ1-3 TRBV30 NA NA CAWRAIGSGNTIYF TGTGCCTGGAGGGCCATAGGCTCTGGAAACACCATATATTTT
TRBJ1-2 TRBV19 NA NA CASSITDGYYGYTF TGTGCCAGTAGTATAACCGACGGCTACTATGGCTACACCTTC
TRBJ2-1 TRBV24-1 NA TRBD1 CATGGQPREQFF TGTGCCACCGGGGGACAGCCCCGTGAGCAGTTCTTC
TRBJ2-5 TRBV6-6 NA TRBD2 CASSYGLGAPQETQYF TGTGCCAGCAGTTACGGACTAGGGGCTCCCCAAGAGACCCAGTACTTC
TRBJ1-4 TRBV19 once NA CASSFSVGITNEKLFF TGTGCCAGTAGTTTCAGTGTCGGGATAACTAATGAAAAACTGTTTTTT
TRBJ2-2 TRBV30 NA NA CARKDDNTGELFF TGTGCCCGGAAAGACGATAACACCGGGGAGCTGTTTTTT
TRBJ2-7 TRBV2 NA NA CASSEGSSLVYEQYF TGTGCCAGCAGTGAAGGATCTAGCTTAGTTTACGAGCAGTACTTC
TRBJ1-2 TRBV15 NA NA CATSRGGGGGYTF TGTGCCACCAGCAGAGGAGGAGGGGGTGGCTACACCTTC
TRBJ2-7 TRBV14 NA TRBD1 CASSHYPGTGTYEQYF TGTGCCAGCAGCCATTACCCCGGGACAGGGACCTACGAGCAGTACTTC
TRBJ1-5 TRBV30 NA TRBD1 CAWSPLDRGLNQPQHF TGTGCCTGGAGTCCCCTAGACAGGGGCCTCAATCAGCCCCAGCATTTT
TRBJ2-2 TRBV5-1 NA NA CASSHRDTGELFF TGCGCCAGCAGCCACAGGGACACCGGGGAGCTGTTTTTT
TRBJ1-2 TRBV19 NA NA CASDGNNYGYTF TGTGCGTCGGACGGGAATAACTATGGCTACACCTTC
TRBJ2-1 TRBV27 NA TRBD1 CASSSDRGPYNEQFF TGTGCCAGCAGTTCCGACAGGGGGCCCTACAATGAGCAGTTCTTC
TRBJ2-4 TRBV5-1 NA NA CASSWALGKNIQYF TGCGCCAGCAGCTGGGCCCTAGGCAAAAACATTCAGTACTTC